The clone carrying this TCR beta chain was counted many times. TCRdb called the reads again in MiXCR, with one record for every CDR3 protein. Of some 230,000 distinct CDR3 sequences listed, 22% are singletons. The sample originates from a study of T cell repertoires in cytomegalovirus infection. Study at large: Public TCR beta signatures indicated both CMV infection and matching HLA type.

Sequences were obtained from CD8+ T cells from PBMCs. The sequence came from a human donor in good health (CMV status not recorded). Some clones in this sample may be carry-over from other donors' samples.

CDR3 nucleotides: TGTGCCAGCAGGGACCCCGGGACGGTGGACTACGAGCAGTACTTC. It is translated as CASRDPGTVDYEQYF. The chain links TRBV28 to TRBJ2-7; possibly TRBD1 or TRBD2 for D (5 bases each). Germline V gene sequence: CDR1 MDHEN, CDR2 SYDVKM. This CDR3 comprises 15 residues. The germline V and J ends were trimmed by 6 bases and 3 bases, with 18 bases remaining between them.